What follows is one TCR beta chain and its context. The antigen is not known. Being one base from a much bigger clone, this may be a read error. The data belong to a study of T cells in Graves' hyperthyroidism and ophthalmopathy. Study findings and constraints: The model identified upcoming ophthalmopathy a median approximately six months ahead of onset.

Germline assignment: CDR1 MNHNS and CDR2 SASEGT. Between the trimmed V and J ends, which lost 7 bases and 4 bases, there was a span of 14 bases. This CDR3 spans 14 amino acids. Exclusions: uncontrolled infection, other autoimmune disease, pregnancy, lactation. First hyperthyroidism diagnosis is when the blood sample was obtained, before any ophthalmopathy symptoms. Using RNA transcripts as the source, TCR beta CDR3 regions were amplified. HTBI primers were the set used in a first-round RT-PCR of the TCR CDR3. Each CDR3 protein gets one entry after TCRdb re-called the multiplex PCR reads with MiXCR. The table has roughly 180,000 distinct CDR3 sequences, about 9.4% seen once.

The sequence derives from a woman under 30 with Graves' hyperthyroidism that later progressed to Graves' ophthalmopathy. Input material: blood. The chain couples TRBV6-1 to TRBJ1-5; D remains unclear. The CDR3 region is CASIQGNRNQPQHF. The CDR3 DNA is TGTGCCAGCATCCAAGGGAACAGAAATCAGCCCCAGCATTTT.